What follows is one TCR beta chain and its context. Its antigen is currently unknown. This sample is drawn from a study of PD-L1 blockade in urothelial cancer. Study as a whole: About 85% of the 29 patients were men with bladder-origin urothelial cancer.

The CDR3 totals 13 residues. Germline-derived CDR1 and CDR2 are SGHRS and YFSETQ. V was cut by 4 bases and J by 1 base, with 8 bases left in between. General study results and limits: Below-median pretreatment blood TCR clonality was associated with improved progression-free and overall survival.

Time point denoted: peripheral blood 6 weeks after treatment start. All patients handed over anywhere from 1 to 8 samples, pretreatment and on-treatment. Synthetically made TCR analog templates were put into each PCR as spikes. Profiled with immunoSEQ multiplex PCR; TCRdb holds only in-frame clones, not every one. The sample lists tens of thousands of clones, about four fifths occurring once. Specimen: PBMCs, collected around atezolizumab (anti-PD-L1) treatment. The receptor's source is an older man with urothelial cancer. The chain couples TRBV5-1 to TRBJ1-1, with D unclear. The CDR3 here is CASSLGENTEAFF. CDR3 DNA: TGCGCCAGCAGCCTCGGGGAGAACACTGAAGCTTTCTTT.